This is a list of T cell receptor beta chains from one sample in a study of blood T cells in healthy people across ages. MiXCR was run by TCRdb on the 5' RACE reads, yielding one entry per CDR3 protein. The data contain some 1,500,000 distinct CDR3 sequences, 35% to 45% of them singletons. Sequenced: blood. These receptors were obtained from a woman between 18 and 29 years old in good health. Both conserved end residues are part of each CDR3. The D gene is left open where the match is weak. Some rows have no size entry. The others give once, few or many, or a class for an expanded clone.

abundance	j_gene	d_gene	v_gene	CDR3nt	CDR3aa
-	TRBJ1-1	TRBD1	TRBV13	TGTGCCAGCAGCTTTATTGACAGGGGAACTGAAGCTTTCTTT	CASSFIDRGTEAFF
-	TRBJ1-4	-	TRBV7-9	TGTGCCAGCAGCTTAGACAGGGAACAAGAAAAACTGTTTTTT	CASSLDREQEKLFF
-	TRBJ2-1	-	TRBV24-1	TGTGCCACCAGTGATTTAGGGTTAAACAATGAGCAGTTCTTC	CATSDLGLNNEQFF
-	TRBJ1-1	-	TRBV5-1	TGCGCCAGCAGCTTCGAGGGCTCCACTGAAGCTTTCTTT	CASSFEGSTEAFF
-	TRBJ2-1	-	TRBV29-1	TGCAGCGGTGGGGCAGGGAGCGAGCAGTTCTTC	CSGGAGSEQFF
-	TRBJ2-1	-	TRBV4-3	TGCGCCAGCAGTCCAGGGGCCGATTCCTACAATGAGCAGTTCTTC	CASSPGADSYNEQFF
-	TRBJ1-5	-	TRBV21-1	TGTGCCAGCAGCAAGGGCAGGACATATAGCAATCAGCCCCAGCATTTT	CASSKGRTYSNQPQHF
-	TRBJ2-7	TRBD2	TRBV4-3	TGCGCCAGCAGCCAAGAATGGTCTAGCGGGTACCCCTACGAGCAGTACTTC	CASSQEWSSGYPYEQYF
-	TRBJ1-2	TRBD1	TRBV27	TGTGCCAGCAGTTTTGGCCCCCCGACAGGGAATGGCTACACCTTC	CASSFGPPTGNGYTF
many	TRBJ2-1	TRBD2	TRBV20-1	TGCAGTGCTAGAGACTCCGGACTAGCGGTCTACAATGAGCAGTTCTTC	CSARDSGLAVYNEQFF
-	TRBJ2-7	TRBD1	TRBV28	TGTGCCAGCGGGCTGACAGGGACCTACGAGCAGTACTTC	CASGLTGTYEQYF
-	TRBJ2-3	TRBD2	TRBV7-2	TGTGCCAGCAGCTCAGTGCCGCGTACTAGCGGGGGGAGGGCAGATACGCAGTATTTT	CASSSVPRTSGGRADTQYF
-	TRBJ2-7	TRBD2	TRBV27	TGTGCCAGCAGTTTATCGAGACTAGCGGGGGACTACAATGAGCAGTACTTC	CASSLSRLAGDYNEQYF
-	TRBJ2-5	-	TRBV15	TGTGCCACCAGCAGCCAACGGTCCCTTGGCCACAATGAGCAGTACTTC	CATSSQRSLGHNEQYF
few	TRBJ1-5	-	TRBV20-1	TGCAGTGCTAGAGTAAGAGGAGGTGGCAGCAATCAGCCCCAGCATTTT	CSARVRGGGSNQPQHF
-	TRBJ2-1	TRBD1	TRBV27	TGTGCCAGCAGTCCTAAGACAGGGGTTCTTCTCAATGAGCAGTTCTTC	CASSPKTGVLLNEQFF
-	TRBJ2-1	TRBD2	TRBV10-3	TGTGCCATCAGTGAGTCGTTTTTTGCGGGAGAAAGCTCCTACAATGAGCAGTTCTTC	CAISESFFAGESSYNEQFF
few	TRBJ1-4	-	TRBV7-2	TGTGCCAGCAGCTTCGGGACGGCTAATGAAAAACTGTTTTTT	CASSFGTANEKLFF
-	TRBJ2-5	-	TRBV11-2	TGTGCCAGCAGCTTAGTGGTAGGGCTGGGGGAGACCCAGTACTTC	CASSLVVGLGETQYF
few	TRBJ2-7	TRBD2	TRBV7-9	TGTGCCAGCAGTTCCGGACTAGCGGACCTCTCCTACAATGAGCAGTACTTC	CASSSGLADLSYNEQYF
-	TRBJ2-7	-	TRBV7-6	TGTGCCAGCAGCCCTGGGGGAAAGCAGTACTTC	CASSPGGKQYF
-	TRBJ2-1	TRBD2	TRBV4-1	TGCGCCAGCAGCCAATCACCCGGGACTAGCAATGAGCAGTTCTTC	CASSQSPGTSNEQFF
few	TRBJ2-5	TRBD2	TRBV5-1	TGCGCCAGCAGCTTGGGACTAGCAAGCTCCGAGACCCAGTACTTC	CASSLGLASSETQYF
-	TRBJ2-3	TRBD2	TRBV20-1	TGCAGTGCATCCCGGGGGGATACGCGGTATTTT	CSASRGDTRYF
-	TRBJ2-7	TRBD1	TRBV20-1	TGCAGTGCTCCCGGGACAGGAGCGACCTACGAGCAGTACTTC	CSAPGTGATYEQYF
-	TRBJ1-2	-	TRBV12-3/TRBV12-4	TGTGCCAGCAGTTTTTCGGGGATCTATGGCTACACCTTC	CASSFSGIYGYTF
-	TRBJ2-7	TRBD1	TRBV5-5	TGTGCCAGCGGGGAAACAGGGGGAATCTCCTACGAGCAGTACTTC	CASGETGGISYEQYF
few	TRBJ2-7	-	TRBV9	TGTGCCAGCAGCGTAGGCCCGACAGAGATATACGAGCAGTACTTC	CASSVGPTEIYEQYF
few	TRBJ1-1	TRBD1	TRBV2	TGTGCCAGCAGTCCATTATCGGACAGGGCCACTGAAGCTTTCTTT	CASSPLSDRATEAFF
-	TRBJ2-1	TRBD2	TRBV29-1	TGCAGCGTTGATCTAGCGGGGGGAGGGAATGAGCAGTTCTTC	CSVDLAGGGNEQFF
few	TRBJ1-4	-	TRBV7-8	TGTGCCAGCAGCTTAGCATCCTCGAATGAAAAACTGTTTTTT	CASSLASSNEKLFF
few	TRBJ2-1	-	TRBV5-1	TGCGCCAGCAGCGTAGGGGACCCAAATGAGCAGTTCTTC	CASSVGDPNEQFF
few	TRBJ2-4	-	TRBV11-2	TGTGCCAGCAGCTTCCGGGGCGGCATTCAGTACTTC	CASSFRGGIQYF
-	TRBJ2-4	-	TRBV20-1	TGCAGTGCTAGAGATTGGGCCGGAAGGGGGGGAAACATTCAGTACTTC	CSARDWAGRGGNIQYF
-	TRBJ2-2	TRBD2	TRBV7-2	TGTGCCAGCAGCCCACCGGGACTAGCGGGGGGGCTCGGGGAGCTGTTTTTT	CASSPPGLAGGLGELFF
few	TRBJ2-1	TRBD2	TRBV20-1	TGCAGTGCTAGAGATCCAAGGACTAGCGGCAATGAGCAGTTCTTC	CSARDPRTSGNEQFF
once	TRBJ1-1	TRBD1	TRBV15	TGTGCCACCAAGACAGGGGGAACGGGGAACACTGAAGCTTTCTTT	CATKTGGTGNTEAFF
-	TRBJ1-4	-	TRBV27	TGTGCCAGCAGTATACAGGGTGGGGGGGAAAAACTGTTTTTT	CASSIQGGGEKLFF
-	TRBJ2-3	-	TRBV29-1	TGCAGCGTGGGGGAACAGCACACAGATACGCAGTATTTT	CSVGEQHTDTQYF
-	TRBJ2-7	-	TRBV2	TGTGCCAGCATGACAGACACCTCCTACGAGCAGTACTTC	CASMTDTSYEQYF
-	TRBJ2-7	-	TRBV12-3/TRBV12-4	TGTGCCAGTAGTTCTTATCCCGGGACCCTGTCCGAGCAGTACTTC	CASSSYPGTLSEQYF
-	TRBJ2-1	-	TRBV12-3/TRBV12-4	TGTGCCAGCAGTTTAGCGGGGTTGATGAGTGAGCAGTTCTTC	CASSLAGLMSEQFF
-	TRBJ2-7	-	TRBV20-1	TGCAGTGCTCCGGGGGACCACTACGAGCAGTACTTC	CSAPGDHYEQYF
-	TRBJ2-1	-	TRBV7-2	TGTGCCAGCAGCTTTCAAGTGGGGCGGGTGTTCTTC	CASSFQVGRVFF
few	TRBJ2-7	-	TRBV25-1	TGTGCCAGCAGTGAAGGTTGGGGGGGCTCCTCCTACAATGAGCAGTACTTC	CASSEGWGGSSYNEQYF
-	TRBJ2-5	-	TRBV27	TGTGCCAGCATCTGGGGGGAGACCCAGTACTTC	CASIWGETQYF
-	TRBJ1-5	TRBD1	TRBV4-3	TGCGCCAGCAGCCAAGATTTCGGGACAGGGGGTCAGCCCCAGCATTTT	CASSQDFGTGGQPQHF
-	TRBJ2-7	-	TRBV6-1	TGTGCCAGCAGCGTTGGGCAGGGGGGTTCCTACGAGCAGTACTTC	CASSVGQGGSYEQYF
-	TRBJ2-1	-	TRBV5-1	TGCGCCAGCAGCTTGGCCAAGGCAGGCGATGAGCAGTTCTTC	CASSLAKAGDEQFF
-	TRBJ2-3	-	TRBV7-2	TGTGCCAGCAGCTTATCTCGACCCACAGATACGCAGTATTTT	CASSLSRPTDTQYF
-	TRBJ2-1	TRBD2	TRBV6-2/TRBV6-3	TGTGCCAGCAGTTCACTAGGGACTAGCGGGCTTCTTTACAATGAGCAGTTCTTC	CASSSLGTSGLLYNEQFF